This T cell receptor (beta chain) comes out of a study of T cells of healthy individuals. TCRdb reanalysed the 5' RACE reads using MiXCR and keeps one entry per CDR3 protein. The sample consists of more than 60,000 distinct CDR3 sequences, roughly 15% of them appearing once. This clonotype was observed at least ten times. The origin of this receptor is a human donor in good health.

The CDR3 reads CASSLTSGGANEQFF. In DNA form, the CDR3 reads TGTGCCAGCAGCCTGACTAGCGGGGGGGCAAATGAGCAGTTCTTC. The chain combines TRBV4-2 with TRBJ2-1, with 14 bases fitting TRBD2. The CDR3 consists of 15 residues. The V gene end was trimmed by 4 bases and the J gene end by 7 bases; junction bases not matched to a gene: 3. Per the germline V gene, CDR1 is LGHNA and CDR2 is YNFKEQ.